The source of this T cell receptor (beta chain) is a study of Graves' ophthalmopathy and Graves' hyperthyroidism. V gave up 5 bases and J gave up 2 bases, with 13 bases separating them. CDR1 and CDR2 from the germline V gene are SEHNR and FQNEAQ (reference sequence). The CDR3 has 14 residues. This clonotype was seen ten or more times. RNA transcripts were the source from which TCR beta CDR3 regions were amplified. HTBI primers were employed in first-round RT-PCR, then a second-round multiplex PCR followed. TCRdb called the multiplex PCR reads again in MiXCR, with one record for every CDR3 protein. In the table there are some 1.1 million distinct CDR3 sequences, less than 45% of which are singletons.

The rearrangement links TRBV7-9 to TRBJ2-7; D call uncertain. This clonotype originated in an adult man with Graves' hyperthyroidism. The sample was peripheral blood or thyroid tissue (not recorded which). CDR3 bases: TGTGCCAGCAGCCCCGACACCGCCACCTACGAGCAGTACTTC. It specifies CASSPDTATYEQYF. Supplemented by reference TRBV7-9 and TRBJ2-7, the full variable domain reads DTGVSQNPRHKITKRGQNVTFRCDPISEHNRLYWYRQTLGQGPEFLTYFQNEAQLEKSRLLSDRFSAERPKGSFSTLEIQRTEQGDSAMYLCASSPDTATYEQYFGPGTRLTVT.